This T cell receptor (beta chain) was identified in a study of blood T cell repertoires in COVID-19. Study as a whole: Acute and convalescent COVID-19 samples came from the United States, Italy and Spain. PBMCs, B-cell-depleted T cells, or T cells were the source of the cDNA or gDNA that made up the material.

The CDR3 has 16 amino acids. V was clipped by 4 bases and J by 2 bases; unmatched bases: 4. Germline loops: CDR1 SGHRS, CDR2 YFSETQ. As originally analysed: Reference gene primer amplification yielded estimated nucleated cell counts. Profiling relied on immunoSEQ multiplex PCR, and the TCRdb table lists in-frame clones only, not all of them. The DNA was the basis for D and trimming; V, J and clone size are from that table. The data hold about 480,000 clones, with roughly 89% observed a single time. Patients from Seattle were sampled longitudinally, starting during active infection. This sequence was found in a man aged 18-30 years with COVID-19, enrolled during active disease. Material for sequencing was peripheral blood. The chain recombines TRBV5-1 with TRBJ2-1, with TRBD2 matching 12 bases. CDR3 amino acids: CASSKGLAGPYNEQFF. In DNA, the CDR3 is TGCGCCAGCAGCAAAGGACTAGCGGGGCCCTACAATGAGCAGTTCTTC.